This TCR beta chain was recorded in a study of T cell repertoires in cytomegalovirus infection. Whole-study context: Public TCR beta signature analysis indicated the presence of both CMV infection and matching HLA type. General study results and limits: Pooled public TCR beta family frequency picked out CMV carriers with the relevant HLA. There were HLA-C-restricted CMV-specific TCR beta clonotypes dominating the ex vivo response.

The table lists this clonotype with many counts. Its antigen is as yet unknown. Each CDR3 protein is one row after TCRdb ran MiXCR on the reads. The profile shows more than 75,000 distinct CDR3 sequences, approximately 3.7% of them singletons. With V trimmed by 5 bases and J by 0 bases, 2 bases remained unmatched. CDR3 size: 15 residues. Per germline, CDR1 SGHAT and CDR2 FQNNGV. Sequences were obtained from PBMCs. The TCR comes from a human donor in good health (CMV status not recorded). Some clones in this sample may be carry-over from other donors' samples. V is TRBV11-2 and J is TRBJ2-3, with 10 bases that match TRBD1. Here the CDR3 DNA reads TGTGCCAGCAGCCCGGGACAGGGGAGCACAGATACGCAGTATTTT. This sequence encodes CASSPGQGSTDTQYF.